These 4 T cell receptor beta chains were sequenced from one sample in a study of cytomegalovirus exposure and HLA in healthy donors. PCR employed 60 Vbeta and 13 Jbeta primers. Clones were sequenced by immunoSEQ multiplex PCR, and TCRdb holds only the in-frame ones, with some missing. This sample has around 80,000 clones, with about three quarters found just once. Sequenced sample: PBMCs. These receptors all come from a middle-aged man in good health and CMV-seronegative.

This rearrangement joins TRBV30 to TRBJ2-1; 13 positions match TRBD2. The CDR3 consists of 15 residues. CDR1 is GTSNPN, CDR2 SVGIG, per germline (reference sequence). The V segment lost 0 bases and the J segment 4 bases; nucleotides outside the gene matches: 0. CDR3 sequence (DNA): TGTGCCTGGAGTGTACTAGCGGGAGGGTACAATGAGCAGTTCTTC. Its translation: CAWSVLAGGYNEQFF.

The genes are TRBV13 and TRBJ2-1; no reliable D call. The CDR3 contains 13 residues. Per germline, CDR1 PRHDT and CDR2 FYEKMQ (reference sequence). Deletions cut 6 bases from V and 10 bases from J, with 16 bases between. CDR3 region: CASRPDPLGEQFF. The DNA for the CDR3 is TGTGCCAGCAGACCAGACCCGCTCGGGGAGCAGTTCTTC.

This chain connects TRBV5-6 to TRBJ2-3, with D perhaps matching TRBD1 (6 bases). V was shortened by 2 bases and J by 0 bases, with 7 bases between the two germline ends. Germline V gives CDR1 SGHDT, CDR2 YYEEEE. The CDR3 is 14 residues long. The CDR3 is CASSLGQSTDTQYF. The CDR3, as DNA: TGTGCCAGCAGCTTAGGACAGAGCACAGATACGCAGTATTTT.

CDR3: CASSQDDVAGVSYNEQFF. CDR3 in DNA: TGCGCCAGCAGCCAAGATGACGTAGCGGGAGTATCCTACAATGAGCAGTTCTTC. The chain combines TRBV4-3 with TRBJ2-1; 9 bases match TRBD2. The CDR3 is made up of 18 amino acids. Germline CDR1 and CDR2: LGHNA and YSLEER. V lost 0 bases, J lost 1 base, and 7 bases stayed unmatched.